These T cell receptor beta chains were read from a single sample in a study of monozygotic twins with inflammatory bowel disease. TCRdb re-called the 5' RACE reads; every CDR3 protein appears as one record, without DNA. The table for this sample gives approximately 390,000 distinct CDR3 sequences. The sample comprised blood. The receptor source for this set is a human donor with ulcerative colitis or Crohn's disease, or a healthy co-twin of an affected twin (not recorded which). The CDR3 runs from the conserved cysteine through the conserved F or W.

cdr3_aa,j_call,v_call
CATAGVQETQYF,TRBJ2-5,TRBV18
CASSPDWEDTQYF,TRBJ2-3,TRBV7-8
CATSIPPPGQPQHF,TRBJ1-5,TRBV15
CASSPGTSGRNTDTQYF,TRBJ2-3,TRBV5-4
CASSLGPGGSDTQYF,TRBJ2-3,TRBV5-1
CAISGGGAAYNEQFF,TRBJ2-1,TRBV10-3
CSVGQGTAKNIQYF,TRBJ2-4,TRBV29-1
CASSPQGLGQPQHF,TRBJ1-5,TRBV7-2
CASSQRDSGGNQPQHF,TRBJ1-5,TRBV3-1
CATNDRYTGELFF,TRBJ2-2,TRBV7-2
CASRASTGSGTEAFF,TRBJ1-1,TRBV7-8
CASSQGLAGGIYEQYF,TRBJ2-7,TRBV4-1
CSARDRSSSSSHF,TRBJ2-7,TRBV20-1
CSAMGGNNQPQHF,TRBJ1-5,TRBV20-1
CSANPQSSGANVLTF,TRBJ2-6,TRBV20-1
CASSPPVGSTDTQYF,TRBJ2-3,TRBV12-3/TRBV12-4
CASSLVLGQDSPLHF,TRBJ1-6,TRBV5-1
CASSPRADGGPETQYF,TRBJ2-5,TRBV12-3/TRBV12-4
CASSLKQGAEKLFF,TRBJ1-4,TRBV5-1
CASSPRTISYEQYF,TRBJ2-7,TRBV12-3/TRBV12-4
CASSSRQNAATGYGYTF,TRBJ1-2,TRBV7-2
CASSGNPDTQYF,TRBJ2-3,TRBV2
CSVLRAAENTEAFF,TRBJ1-1,TRBV29-1
CASSFFGTDEQFF,TRBJ2-1,TRBV5-4
CASSLVAPTVPQGQPQHF,TRBJ1-5,TRBV27
CASSAGTGLNTEAFF,TRBJ1-1,TRBV7-6
CASSPLVALSYEQYF,TRBJ2-7,TRBV12-3/TRBV12-4
CASSWNRDRDGYTF,TRBJ1-2,TRBV5-1
CASSLSLAGANVLTF,TRBJ2-6,TRBV3-1
CASSPWRGGVGETQYF,TRBJ2-5,TRBV3-1
CASSRGESGEKLFF,TRBJ1-4,TRBV25-1
CSVESGTGLGQYF,TRBJ2-4,TRBV29-1
CASSLSGTSGQLLFF,TRBJ2-1,TRBV7-9
CSAKTGADYEQYF,TRBJ2-7,TRBV20-1
CSVDRSNTGELFF,TRBJ2-2,TRBV29-1
CASNPLESGPRRTDTQYF,TRBJ2-3,TRBV5-1
CASSQGTSGRVYNEQFF,TRBJ2-1,TRBV5-4
CASRGGPEQYF,TRBJ2-7,TRBV2
CASSPDIFNGYTF,TRBJ1-2,TRBV21-1
CSAPPGGLSTGELFF,TRBJ2-2,TRBV20-1
CAISDRRKNTGELFF,TRBJ2-2,TRBV10-3
CASSDRRGVQPQHF,TRBJ1-5,TRBV21-1
CASSPLPGNTEAFF,TRBJ1-1,TRBV25-1
CAWSHGEAEAFF,TRBJ1-1,TRBV30
CASSLEGTGEQYF,TRBJ2-7,TRBV7-9
CASSVAGGDPTDTQYF,TRBJ2-3,TRBV9
CASSFNSDTEAFF,TRBJ1-1,TRBV27
CSVEDHTGSETQYF,TRBJ2-5,TRBV29-1
CASSLDRTGGGPRDTQYF,TRBJ2-3,TRBV11-1
CASSQDRLFPYVQYF,TRBJ2-7,TRBV4-3
CASSLRDRGEGQPQHF,TRBJ1-5,TRBV27
CAIGPGGLGSNQPQHF,TRBJ1-5,TRBV10-3
CASSSISADTQYF,TRBJ2-3,TRBV7-6